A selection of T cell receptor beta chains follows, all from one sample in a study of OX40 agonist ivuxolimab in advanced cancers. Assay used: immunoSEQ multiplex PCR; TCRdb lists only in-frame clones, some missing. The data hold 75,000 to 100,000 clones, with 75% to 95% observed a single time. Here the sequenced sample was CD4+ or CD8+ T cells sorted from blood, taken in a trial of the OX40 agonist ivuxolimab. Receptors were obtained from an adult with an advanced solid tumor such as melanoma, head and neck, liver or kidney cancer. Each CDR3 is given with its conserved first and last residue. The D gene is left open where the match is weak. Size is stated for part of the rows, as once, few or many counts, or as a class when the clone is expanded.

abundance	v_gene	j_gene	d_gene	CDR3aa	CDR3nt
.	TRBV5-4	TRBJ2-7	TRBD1	CASSLGGTASYEQYF	TGTGCCAGCAGCTTAGGTGGGACAGCTTCCTACGAGCAGTACTTC
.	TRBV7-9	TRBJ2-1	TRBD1	CASSRGQGLYNEQFF	TGTGCCAGCAGCAGGGGACAGGGGCTTTACAATGAGCAGTTCTTC
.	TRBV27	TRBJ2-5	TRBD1	CASTLTGTEKETQYF	TGTGCCAGCACCCTAACCGGGACAGAGAAAGAGACCCAGTACTTC
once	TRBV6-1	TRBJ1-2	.	CASGLNRAGTF	TGTGCCAGCGGGTTGAACAGGGCTGGGACCTTC
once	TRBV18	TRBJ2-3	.	CASSPQGPGTDTQYF	TGTGCCAGCTCACCACAGGGGCCTGGCACAGATACGCAGTATTTT
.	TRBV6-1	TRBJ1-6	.	CALGRSSYNSPLHF	TGTGCCCTAGGCAGGAGCTCCTATAATTCACCCCTCCACTTT
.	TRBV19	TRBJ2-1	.	CASSKSWLYNEQFF	TGTGCCAGTAGTAAGTCTTGGCTCTACAATGAGCAGTTCTTC
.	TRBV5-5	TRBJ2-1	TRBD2	CASSRLANLNEQFF	TGTGCCAGCAGCAGACTAGCGAACCTCAATGAGCAGTTCTTC
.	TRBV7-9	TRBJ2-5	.	CASSLASGVPQKTQYF	TGTGCCAGCAGCTTAGCGTCTGGGGTCCCCCAGAAGACCCAGTACTTC
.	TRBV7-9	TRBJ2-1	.	CASSFETMSNGQFF	TGTGCCAGCAGCTTTGAGACTATGTCCAATGGGCAGTTCTTC
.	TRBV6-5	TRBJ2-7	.	CASSPDVYYEQYF	TGTGCCAGCAGCCCGGACGTTTACTACGAGCAGTACTTC
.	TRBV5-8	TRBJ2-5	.	CASSLKPPQQETQYF	TGTGCCAGCAGCTTGAAACCGCCGCAGCAAGAGACCCAGTACTTC
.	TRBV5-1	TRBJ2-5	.	CASSLGWRGRVQETQYF	TGCGCCAGCAGCTTGGGTTGGAGGGGACGAGTACAAGAGACCCAGTACTTC
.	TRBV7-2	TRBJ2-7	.	CASSSRGRDSSYEQYF	TGTGCCAGCAGCTCCCGTGGTAGGGATAGCTCCTACGAGCAGTACTTC
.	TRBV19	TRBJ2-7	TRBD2	CASSSRAGGLVEQYF	TGTGCCAGTAGCTCCAGGGCGGGAGGGCTTGTCGAGCAGTACTTC
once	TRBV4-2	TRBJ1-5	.	CASSQDRRANNQPQHF	TGTGCCAGCAGCCAAGATAGGAGGGCTAACAATCAGCCCCAGCATTTT
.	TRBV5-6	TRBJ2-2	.	CASSLAMRYRTGELFF	TGTGCCAGCAGCTTGGCCATGAGGTACCGCACCGGGGAGCTGTTTTTT
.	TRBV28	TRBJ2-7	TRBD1	CAIKDRGISYEQYF	TGTGCCATCAAAGACAGGGGCATCTCCTACGAGCAGTACTTC
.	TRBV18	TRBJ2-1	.	CASSPNTNSYNEQFF	TGTGCCAGCTCACCGAACACCAACTCCTACAATGAGCAGTTCTTC
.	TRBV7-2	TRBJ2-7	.	CASSLAGTNYEQYF	TGTGCCAGCAGCTTAGCCGGGACAAACTACGAGCAGTACTTC
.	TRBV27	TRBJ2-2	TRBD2	CASSLSGRAPGELFF	TGTGCCAGCAGCCTTAGCGGGAGGGCTCCCGGGGAGCTGTTTTTT
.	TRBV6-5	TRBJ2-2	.	CASTGNTGELFF	TGTGCCAGCACAGGAAATACCGGGGAGCTGTTTTTT
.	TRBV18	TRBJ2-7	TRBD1	CASSKGTDISKYEQYF	TGTGCCAGCTCAAAAGGGACAGATATTAGCAAGTACGAGCAGTACTTC
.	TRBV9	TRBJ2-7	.	CASSVASRKSSYEQYF	TGTGCCAGCAGCGTAGCCTCGCGAAAGAGCTCCTACGAGCAGTACTTC
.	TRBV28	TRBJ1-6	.	CASSLWAAGGGNSPLHF	TGTGCCAGCAGTTTATGGGCCGCGGGGGGTGGGAATTCACCCCTCCACTTT
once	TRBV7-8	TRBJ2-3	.	CASNVAPATDTQYF	TGTGCCAGCAACGTAGCGCCCGCCACAGATACGCAGTATTTT
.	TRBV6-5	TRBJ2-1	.	CASNDGRSEQFF	TGTGCCAGCAACGACGGGAGATCTGAGCAGTTCTTC
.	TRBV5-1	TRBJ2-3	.	CASSAGLDTDTQYF	TGCGCCAGCAGCGCCGGGCTTGACACAGATACGCAGTATTTT
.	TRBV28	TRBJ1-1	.	CASTIIGGQNTEAFF	TGTGCCAGCACCATTATAGGGGGGCAGAACACTGAAGCTTTCTTT
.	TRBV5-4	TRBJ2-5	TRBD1	CASSSGTGFFRETQYF	TGTGCCAGCAGCTCCGGGACAGGGTTCTTCAGAGAGACCCAGTACTTC
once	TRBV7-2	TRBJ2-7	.	CASSQGTDWYSYEQYF	TGTGCCAGCAGCCAAGGGACGGACTGGTACTCCTACGAGCAGTACTTC